A selection of T cell receptor beta chains follows, all from one sample in a study of T cell responses to AZD1222 COVID-19 vaccine. Profiling relied on immunoSEQ multiplex PCR, and the TCRdb table lists in-frame clones only, not all of them. In the table there are some 200,000 clones, about 93% of which are singletons. The input for sequencing was peripheral blood, taken on day 0 of MenACWY control vaccination. The origin of the receptors is an adult in good health. CDR3s include the opening cysteine and the closing phenylalanine or tryptophan. The D gene is left open where the match is weak. Size is omitted from some rows. Given values are once, few, many or a class for expanded clones.

J gene: TRBJ2-1; D gene: NA; V gene: TRBV24-1; clone size: NA; CDR3 protein: CATSGGPSYNEQFF; CDR3 DNA: TGTGCCACCTCCGGGGGGCCCTCCTACAATGAGCAGTTCTTC
J gene: TRBJ1-1; D gene: NA; V gene: TRBV7-2; clone size: NA; CDR3 protein: CASSSPPQGPTEAFF; CDR3 DNA: TGTGCCAGCAGTTCTCCCCCGCAGGGACCCACTGAAGCTTTCTTT
J gene: TRBJ1-1; D gene: NA; V gene: TRBV5-1; clone size: once; CDR3 protein: CASLAVVGTEAFF; CDR3 DNA: TGCGCCAGCTTGGCCGTAGTGGGTACTGAAGCTTTCTTT
J gene: TRBJ1-6; D gene: TRBD1; V gene: TRBV2; clone size: NA; CDR3 protein: CASSNSQGSNSPLHF; CDR3 DNA: TGTGCCAGCAGTAACTCACAGGGGAGTAATTCACCCCTCCACTTT
J gene: TRBJ1-5; D gene: NA; V gene: TRBV6-1; clone size: NA; CDR3 protein: CASREGVYQPQHF; CDR3 DNA: TGTGCCAGCAGAGAAGGAGTTTATCAGCCCCAGCATTTT
J gene: TRBJ2-1; D gene: NA; V gene: TRBV6-2/TRBV6-3; clone size: once; CDR3 protein: CASSDPGLQNEQFF; CDR3 DNA: TGTGCCAGCAGTGATCCGGGACTTCAAAATGAGCAGTTCTTC
J gene: TRBJ1-5; D gene: NA; V gene: TRBV7-6; clone size: once; CDR3 protein: CASSRGQGNQPQHF; CDR3 DNA: TGTGCCAGCAGCCGGGGGCAGGGCAATCAGCCCCAGCATTTT
J gene: TRBJ2-5; D gene: NA; V gene: TRBV6-5; clone size: NA; CDR3 protein: CASRGGFQETQYF; CDR3 DNA: TGTGCCAGCCGGGGAGGCTTTCAAGAGACCCAGTACTTC
J gene: TRBJ2-7; D gene: NA; V gene: TRBV20-1; clone size: NA; CDR3 protein: CSASRVDEQYF; CDR3 DNA: TGCAGTGCTAGCAGGGTCGACGAGCAGTACTTC
J gene: TRBJ2-1; D gene: TRBD2; V gene: TRBV7-2; clone size: once; CDR3 protein: CASSLGLAGVEQFF; CDR3 DNA: TGTGCCAGCAGCTTGGGACTAGCGGGGGTTGAGCAGTTCTTC
J gene: TRBJ1-3; D gene: NA; V gene: TRBV7-2; clone size: once; CDR3 protein: CASSPSSGNTIYF; CDR3 DNA: TGTGCCAGCAGCCCGTCCTCTGGAAACACCATATATTTT
J gene: TRBJ1-4; D gene: TRBD1; V gene: TRBV7-9; clone size: NA; CDR3 protein: CASSLGDSLNEKLFF; CDR3 DNA: TGTGCCAGCAGCTTAGGGGACAGCCTTAATGAAAAACTGTTTTTT
J gene: TRBJ2-7; D gene: NA; V gene: TRBV7-6; clone size: NA; CDR3 protein: CASSLGGSPYEQYF; CDR3 DNA: TGTGCCAGCAGCTTAGGGGGATCTCCCTACGAGCAGTACTTC
J gene: TRBJ1-2; D gene: NA; V gene: TRBV9; clone size: few; CDR3 protein: CASSALGGYTF; CDR3 DNA: TGTGCCAGCAGCGCCCTAGGAGGCTACACCTTC
J gene: TRBJ2-2; D gene: NA; V gene: TRBV7-2; clone size: NA; CDR3 protein: CASSLWGTGELFF; CDR3 DNA: TGTGCCAGCAGCCTATGGGGAACCGGGGAGCTGTTTTTT
J gene: TRBJ1-2; D gene: TRBD1; V gene: TRBV25-1; clone size: NA; CDR3 protein: CASSDRRQGGSYGYTF; CDR3 DNA: TGTGCCAGCAGTGACCGCAGACAGGGTGGGAGCTATGGCTACACCTTC
J gene: TRBJ1-1; D gene: NA; V gene: TRBV11-3; clone size: NA; CDR3 protein: CASSRTLNTEAFF; CDR3 DNA: TGTGCCAGCAGCCGGACGTTGAACACTGAAGCTTTCTTT
J gene: TRBJ1-6; D gene: NA; V gene: TRBV6-5; clone size: NA; CDR3 protein: CASSSTPTANSPLHF; CDR3 DNA: TGTGCCAGCAGTTCGACCCCGACTGCTAATTCACCCCTCCACTTT
J gene: TRBJ1-1; D gene: NA; V gene: TRBV5-6; clone size: NA; CDR3 protein: CASSLAGRYTEAFF; CDR3 DNA: TGTGCCAGCAGCTTGGCCGGTCGGTACACTGAAGCTTTCTTT
J gene: TRBJ1-3; D gene: TRBD1; V gene: TRBV5-1; clone size: NA; CDR3 protein: CASSFYPTGIGSGNTIYF; CDR3 DNA: TGCGCCAGCAGCTTTTACCCGACAGGGATCGGCTCTGGAAACACCATATATTTT
J gene: TRBJ2-5; D gene: NA; V gene: TRBV4-1; clone size: NA; CDR3 protein: CASSVGGTQETQYF; CDR3 DNA: TGCGCCAGCAGTGTCGGTGGGACCCAAGAGACCCAGTACTTC
J gene: TRBJ1-3; D gene: NA; V gene: TRBV5-5; clone size: NA; CDR3 protein: CASSLVLSGNTIYF; CDR3 DNA: TGTGCCAGCAGCTTGGTCCTCTCTGGAAACACCATATATTTT
J gene: TRBJ1-2; D gene: TRBD1; V gene: TRBV6-5; clone size: NA; CDR3 protein: CASSARQGGDTF; CDR3 DNA: TGTGCCAGCAGCGCTAGACAGGGTGGAGACACCTTC
J gene: TRBJ1-2; D gene: NA; V gene: TRBV6-5; clone size: NA; CDR3 protein: CASSSRVGGYTF; CDR3 DNA: TGTGCCAGCAGTTCCCGTGTTGGTGGCTACACCTTC
J gene: TRBJ2-1; D gene: NA; V gene: TRBV4-2; clone size: NA; CDR3 protein: CASSQYQGGLLSVQFF; CDR3 DNA: TGTGCCAGCAGCCAATATCAGGGGGGCCTCTTATCCGTGCAGTTCTTC
J gene: TRBJ1-3; D gene: TRBD1; V gene: TRBV5-1; clone size: NA; CDR3 protein: CASSLGQGGNTIYF; CDR3 DNA: TGCGCCAGCAGCTTGGGACAGGGCGGAAACACCATATATTTT
J gene: TRBJ1-2; D gene: NA; V gene: TRBV29-1; clone size: NA; CDR3 protein: CSVEDQLTNYGYTF; CDR3 DNA: TGCAGCGTTGAAGATCAGCTAACTAACTATGGCTACACCTTC
J gene: TRBJ1-2; D gene: NA; V gene: TRBV6-6; clone size: NA; CDR3 protein: CASSRFRGGDFLYGYTF; CDR3 DNA: TGTGCCAGCAGTCGTTTTCGGGGGGGCGACTTCCTATATGGCTACACCTTC
J gene: TRBJ2-5; D gene: NA; V gene: TRBV7-6; clone size: NA; CDR3 protein: CASSPDRIETGFTQYF; CDR3 DNA: TGTGCCAGCAGCCCAGACCGGATTGAGACGGGGTTTACCCAGTACTTC
J gene: TRBJ1-6; D gene: TRBD1; V gene: TRBV4-2; clone size: NA; CDR3 protein: CASSQDRTGGSPLHF; CDR3 DNA: TGTGCCAGCAGCCAAGATAGGACAGGGGGATCACCCCTCCACTTT
J gene: TRBJ1-3; D gene: TRBD1; V gene: TRBV4-3; clone size: NA; CDR3 protein: CASSQDPRDRGIYF; CDR3 DNA: TGCGCCAGCAGCCAAGATCCCCGGGACAGGGGCATATATTTT
J gene: TRBJ2-7; D gene: NA; V gene: TRBV6-5; clone size: NA; CDR3 protein: CASRKGTPSQRQYF; CDR3 DNA: TGTGCCAGCAGGAAGGGGACACCCAGCCAGAGGCAGTACTTC
J gene: TRBJ1-5; D gene: TRBD1; V gene: TRBV6-6; clone size: NA; CDR3 protein: CASSLRDRARSNQPQHF; CDR3 DNA: TGTGCCAGCAGTCTTAGGGACAGGGCCAGGAGCAATCAGCCCCAGCATTTT
J gene: TRBJ1-5; D gene: NA; V gene: TRBV7-2; clone size: NA; CDR3 protein: CASSLAEGLGSQPQHF; CDR3 DNA: TGTGCCAGCAGCCTAGCAGAAGGGTTGGGCTCTCAGCCCCAGCATTTT
J gene: TRBJ1-1; D gene: NA; V gene: TRBV7-3; clone size: NA; CDR3 protein: CASSPLPGTYARDTEAFF; CDR3 DNA: TGTGCCAGCAGCCCACTCCCCGGGACATACGCCAGGGACACTGAAGCTTTCTTT
J gene: TRBJ2-3; D gene: NA; V gene: TRBV4-1; clone size: NA; CDR3 protein: CASSREDVGRAMGTQYF; CDR3 DNA: TGCGCCAGCAGCCGAGAAGACGTCGGCCGCGCCATGGGTACGCAGTATTTT
J gene: TRBJ1-1; D gene: NA; V gene: TRBV5-5; clone size: NA; CDR3 protein: CASSLVAARLNTEAFF; CDR3 DNA: TGTGCCAGCAGCTTGGTAGCTGCAAGGTTGAACACTGAAGCTTTCTTT
J gene: TRBJ1-6; D gene: TRBD1; V gene: TRBV3-1/TRBV3-2; clone size: NA; CDR3 protein: CASSLQGQGSHSPLHF; CDR3 DNA: TGTGCCAGCAGCCTCCAGGGACAGGGATCTCATTCACCCCTCCACTTT
J gene: TRBJ2-6; D gene: NA; V gene: TRBV9; clone size: NA; CDR3 protein: CASSPRAGANVLTF; CDR3 DNA: TGTGCCAGCAGCCCCCGGGCTGGGGCCAACGTCCTGACTTTC
J gene: TRBJ1-2; D gene: TRBD1; V gene: TRBV28; clone size: NA; CDR3 protein: CASSPSGTGGYGYTF; CDR3 DNA: TGTGCCAGCAGTCCTAGCGGGACAGGGGGCTATGGCTACACCTTC
J gene: TRBJ1-1; D gene: NA; V gene: TRBV23-1; clone size: NA; CDR3 protein: CASISRYQFVGTEAFF; CDR3 DNA: TGCGCCAGCATATCCAGGTACCAGTTTGTTGGCACTGAAGCTTTCTTT
J gene: TRBJ2-5; D gene: TRBD2; V gene: TRBV7-2; clone size: once; CDR3 protein: CASSSGTILETQYF; CDR3 DNA: TGTGCCAGCAGCTCCGGGACTATACTAGAGACCCAGTACTTC
J gene: TRBJ1-3; D gene: NA; V gene: TRBV3-1/TRBV3-2; clone size: NA; CDR3 protein: CASSQDGGSPGNTIYF; CDR3 DNA: TGTGCCAGCAGCCAAGACGGCGGGAGTCCTGGAAACACCATATATTTT
J gene: TRBJ1-1; D gene: NA; V gene: TRBV5-4; clone size: NA; CDR3 protein: CASSLAAGMSEAFF; CDR3 DNA: TGTGCCAGCAGCTTGGCCGCAGGGATGTCTGAAGCTTTCTTT
J gene: TRBJ1-1; D gene: NA; V gene: TRBV19; clone size: NA; CDR3 protein: CASSKKDFFAEAFF; CDR3 DNA: TGTGCCAGTAGTAAAAAGGACTTTTTTGCTGAAGCTTTCTTT
J gene: TRBJ2-5; D gene: TRBD1; V gene: TRBV5-4; clone size: NA; CDR3 protein: CASSSPYRGGETQYF; CDR3 DNA: TGTGCCAGCAGCTCGCCCTACAGGGGTGGTGAGACCCAGTACTTC
J gene: TRBJ2-5; D gene: NA; V gene: TRBV6-2/TRBV6-3; clone size: NA; CDR3 protein: CASSIVQETQYF; CDR3 DNA: TGTGCCAGCAGTATCGTGCAAGAGACCCAGTACTTC
J gene: TRBJ2-6; D gene: NA; V gene: TRBV4-1; clone size: NA; CDR3 protein: CASSQEGISSGANVLTF; CDR3 DNA: TGCGCCAGCAGCCAAGAAGGTATAAGCTCTGGGGCCAACGTCCTGACTTTC
J gene: TRBJ1-6; D gene: NA; V gene: TRBV19; clone size: NA; CDR3 protein: CASSKNRVEPLHF; CDR3 DNA: TGTGCCAGTAGTAAGAACAGGGTTGAACCCCTCCACTTT
J gene: TRBJ2-5; D gene: NA; V gene: TRBV28; clone size: NA; CDR3 protein: CASSSGFQTQYF; CDR3 DNA: TGTGCCAGCAGTTCCGGGTTTCAGACCCAGTACTTC
J gene: TRBJ1-1; D gene: NA; V gene: TRBV7-2; clone size: once; CDR3 protein: CASSLDGGVRAFF; CDR3 DNA: TGTGCCAGCAGCTTAGATGGGGGAGTAAGAGCTTTCTTT
J gene: TRBJ2-7; D gene: NA; V gene: TRBV30; clone size: few; CDR3 protein: CAWSTGTRYEQYF; CDR3 DNA: TGTGCCTGGAGTACCGGGACTCGGTACGAGCAGTACTTC
J gene: TRBJ1-1; D gene: NA; V gene: TRBV5-1; clone size: NA; CDR3 protein: CASSLGGPSFGAFF; CDR3 DNA: TGCGCCAGCAGCTTGGGAGGGCCTAGTTTTGGTGCTTTCTTT
J gene: TRBJ2-5; D gene: NA; V gene: TRBV6-5; clone size: NA; CDR3 protein: CASSLGGRETQYF; CDR3 DNA: TGTGCCAGCAGTTTAGGGGGGCGGGAGACCCAGTACTTC
J gene: TRBJ1-5; D gene: TRBD1; V gene: TRBV6-7; clone size: few; CDR3 protein: CASSYSPTGGNQPQHF; CDR3 DNA: TGTGCCAGCAGTTACTCTCCGACAGGGGGCAATCAGCCCCAGCATTTT
J gene: TRBJ1-2; D gene: NA; V gene: TRBV30; clone size: once; CDR3 protein: CAWRAGTAGRYGYTF; CDR3 DNA: TGTGCCTGGAGGGCCGGGACGGCGGGGCGCTATGGCTACACCTTC
J gene: TRBJ1-4; D gene: NA; V gene: TRBV15; clone size: NA; CDR3 protein: CATSGLGDPGEKLFF; CDR3 DNA: TGTGCCACCAGCGGCCTTGGAGACCCCGGGGAAAAACTGTTTTTT
J gene: TRBJ1-2; D gene: NA; V gene: TRBV5-1; clone size: few; CDR3 protein: CASSQTLGYGYTF; CDR3 DNA: TGCGCCAGCAGCCAGACGCTGGGCTATGGCTACACCTTC
J gene: TRBJ1-4; D gene: NA; V gene: TRBV5-1; clone size: once; CDR3 protein: CASSSDGTTNEKLFF; CDR3 DNA: TGCGCCAGCAGCTCCGACGGAACAACTAATGAAAAACTGTTTTTT